The 31 T cell receptor beta chains listed next were all sequenced from one sample in a study of blood T cell repertoires in COVID-19. Data came from immunoSEQ multiplex PCR; TCRdb stores just in-frame clones and leaves some out. The sample gives roughly 200,000 clones, roughly 89% of which show up once; less than 4.5% is in the top ten. The specimen sequenced was PBMCs or T cells enriched from blood (not recorded which). All receptors come from a woman in her thirties with acute COVID-19.

In this sample, this clone turned up a few times. CDR3 in DNA: TGTGCCTGGAGTTTAGCTATCCAGGGGGCTAACTCACCCCTCCACTTT. It is translated as CAWSLAIQGANSPLHF. This chain connects TRBV30 to TRBJ1-6; 8 nucleotides agree with TRBD1. Germline lookup yields CDR1 GTSNPN and CDR2 SVGIG (reference sequence). The CDR3 contains 16 residues. V dropped 2 bases and J dropped 10; count of bases not matched to a gene: 13.

The chain carries TRBV6-5 and TRBJ2-7, with D perhaps TRBD2 (5 bases). This CDR3 is built from 13 residues. CDR1 and CDR2 (germline): MNHEY, SVGAGI. The V and J ends lost 6 bases and 3 bases respectively, with 12 bases between them. The CDR3 loop reads CASSLARDYEQYF. The CDR3 coding sequence is TGTGCCAGCAGCCTAGCCCGAGACTACGAGCAGTACTTC.

The rearrangement links TRBV30 to TRBJ1-5; D gene unclear. With 0 bases removed from V and 5 bases from J, the gap between germline ends came to 8 bases. The CDR3 consists of 13 residues. Germline CDR1 reads GTSNPN; CDR2 reads SVGIG (reference sequence). The CDR3 loop reads CAWSVQRDQPQHF. The CDR3 nucleotides are TGTGCCTGGAGTGTCCAGCGGGATCAGCCCCAGCATTTT.

V and J are TRBV5-1 and TRBJ1-2; no clear D gene. Deletions cut 3 bases from V and 1 base from J, with 7 bases between. The germline V gene has CDR1 SGHRS and CDR2 YFSETQ. The CDR3 is 13 residues long. CDR3: CASSSGNNYGYTF. CDR3 DNA: TGCGCCAGCAGCTCGGGAAATAACTATGGCTACACCTTC. Looking up the rest from reference TRBV5-1 and TRBJ1-2 gives the full variable domain: KAGVTQTPRYLIKTRGQQVTLSCSPISGHRSVSWYQQTPGQGLQFLFEYFSETQRNKGNFPGRFSGRQFSNSRSEMNVSTLELGDSALYLCASSSGNNYGYTFGSGTRLTVV.

This chain connects TRBV27 to TRBJ1-5; 7 bases line up with TRBD1. Germline V CDR1 and CDR2: MNHEY, SMNVEV (reference sequence). V dropped 0 bases and J dropped 3; count of bases not matched to a gene: 2. The CDR3 runs 15 residues. CDR3 sequence (DNA): TGTGCCAGCAGTTTATCCGGACAGGACAATCAGCCCCAGCATTTT. Residues: CASSLSGQDNQPQHF.

V usage is TRBV3-1 (or the pseudogene TRBV3-2) and J usage is TRBJ1-5; 7 bases are a match to TRBD1. This CDR3 is 15 amino acids long. Germline CDR1 reads LGHDT; CDR2 reads YNNKEL (reference sequence). V trimming: 1 base; J trimming: 4 bases; junction bases outside the gene matches: 4. The DNA of the CDR3 is TGTGCCAGCAGCCAAGGACAGGGCAGAAATCAGCCCCAGCATTTT. This codes for CASSQGQGRNQPQHF.

V gene TRBV18 combines with J gene TRBJ1-3; D not resolved. The germline V and J ends were trimmed by 7 bases and 3 bases, with 10 bases remaining between them. The CDR3 spans 13 residues. Germline values: CDR1 KGHSH, CDR2 LQKENI. The CDR3 is CASFLDIGNTIYF. In DNA form, the CDR3 reads TGTGCCAGCTTCCTCGACATTGGAAACACCATATATTTT.

The CDR3, as DNA: TGTGCCAGCAGTCCTCCCCTGACAGGGATGAAGGGCTACACCTTC. As protein: CASSPPLTGMKGYTF. The rearrangement uses TRBV6-5 and TRBJ1-2, with 7 bases matching TRBD1. This CDR3 contains 15 residues. The V gene end was trimmed by 5 bases and the J gene end by 8 bases; junction bases not matched to a gene: 14. Looked up from germline, CDR1 is MNHEY and CDR2 is SVGAGI.

This clone was counted once. The rearrangement joins TRBV7-9 to TRBJ1-2; a weak D match, TRBD1 (5 bases). Trimming pared 5 bases from V and 8 bases from J, leaving 9 bases between. The CDR3 is 11 amino acids. Per the germline V gene, CDR1 is SEHNR and CDR2 is FQNEAQ (reference sequence). CDR3 coding DNA: TGTGCCAGCAGCCCGACAGCGGGCTACACCTTC. This encodes CASSPTAGYTF.

The J gene is TRBJ2-2, the V gene TRBV9, with D possibly matching TRBD2 (7 bases). CDR3 length: 18 amino acids. Trimming took 0 bases from V and 3 from J, leaving 18 bases between them. CDR1 SGDLS and CDR2 YYNGEE come from the germline V gene. The CDR3 spells CASSVAPGGLRDTGELFF. CDR3 nucleotide sequence: TGTGCCAGCAGCGTAGCCCCCGGGGGGCTAAGGGACACCGGGGAGCTGTTTTTT.

The rearrangement uses TRBV7-8 and TRBJ1-1, with D maybe TRBD1 (5 bases). Germline values: CDR1 SGHVS, CDR2 FQNEAQ. This CDR3 region has 18 residues. The V and J ends lost 1 base and 0 bases respectively, with 18 bases between them. CDR3 sequence: CASSLDPGLGLMNTEAFF. CDR3 nucleotides: TGTGCCAGCAGCTTAGACCCGGGTTTGGGACTCATGAACACTGAAGCTTTCTTT. Full variable domain (rest looked up from reference TRBV7-8 and TRBJ1-1): GAGVSQSPRYKVAKRGQDVALRCDPISGHVSLFWYQQALGQGPEFLTYFQNEAQLDKSGLPSDRFFAERPEGSVSTLKIQRTQQEDSAVYLCASSLDPGLGLMNTEAFFGQGTRLTVV.

The chain joins TRBV28 to TRBJ2-7; 12 bases map to TRBD2. The V gene end was trimmed by 7 bases and the J gene end by 4 bases; junction bases not matched to a gene: 5. Per germline, CDR1 MDHEN and CDR2 SYDVKM. The CDR3 extends over 14 amino acids. The CDR3 sequence is CASTLAGGPYEQYF. The CDR3 bases are TGTGCCAGCACCCTAGCGGGGGGGCCGTACGAGCAGTACTTC.

CDR3: CASSPQGQTDTQYF. As DNA, the CDR3 is TGTGCCAGCAGCCCCCAGGGGCAGACAGATACGCAGTATTTT. The chain is built from TRBV9 and TRBJ2-3; TRBD1 is a possible D gene (6 bases). The CDR3 runs 14 residues. Germline values: CDR1 SGDLS, CDR2 YYNGEE. The V end lost 4 bases, the J end lost 3 bases, and 12 bases lay between the germline ends.

This chain uses TRBV15 with TRBJ1-6; a possible D gene is TRBD1 (6 bases). In germline, CDR1 is LNHNV, CDR2 YYDKDF (reference sequence). The V gene lost 3 bases and the J gene lost 1 base, with 13 bases spanning the gap. CDR3 length equals 17 residues. The CDR3 region has the DNA TGTGCCACCAGCAGGGAAGCAGGGGCGTCCTATAATTCACCCCTCCACTTT. It encodes CATSREAGASYNSPLHF.

The V call is TRBV7-2, the J call TRBJ1-1; D unresolved. The CDR3 contains 16 residues. Trimming cost V 3 bases and J 0 bases, with 14 bases left between them. The germline CDR1 and CDR2 sequences are SGHTA and FQGNSA. The CDR3 region has the DNA TGTGCCAGCAGCTTCCCGCCCGGGGTTATGAACACTGAAGCTTTCTTT. Its protein product is CASSFPPGVMNTEAFF.

The genes are TRBV5-1 and TRBJ2-5; D is ambiguous. The CDR3 extends over 14 amino acids. Germline V gene data show CDR1 as SGHRS and CDR2 as YFSETQ. V shed 1 base and J shed 2 bases, with 9 bases lying between them. The CDR3 sequence is CASSLLTAQETQYF. For the CDR3, the DNA is TGCGCCAGCAGCTTGTTAACAGCACAAGAGACCCAGTACTTC.

CDR3 DNA sequence: TGTGCCAGCAGCGGAAACAGGGTGGATAATTCACCCCTCCACTTT. Its translation: CASSGNRVDNSPLHF. The chain couples TRBV9 to TRBJ1-6, with D possibly being TRBD1 (6 bases). V lost 3 bases to trimming and J lost 5 bases, with 12 bases between them. The germline CDR1 and CDR2 sequences are SGDLS and YYNGEE. This CDR3 spans 15 amino acids. Based on the CDR3 plus reference TRBV9 and TRBJ1-6, the full variable domain is DSGVTQTPKHLITATGQRVTLRCSPRSGDLSVYWYQQSLDQGLQFLIQYYNGEERAKGNILERFSAQQFPDLHSELNLSSLELGDSALYFCASSGNRVDNSPLHFGNGTRLTVT.

This clone appeared a few times. The V and J genes are TRBV6-5 and TRBJ1-2; 9 bases map to TRBD1. From germline, CDR1 is MNHEY and CDR2 SVGAGI. V lost 6 bases and J lost 4; bases outside the gene matches: 9. This CDR3 spans 15 amino acids. CDR3 DNA sequence: TGTGCCAGCAGAAGACAGGGGGTTTCCCCCTATGGCTACACCTTC. It is translated as CASRRQGVSPYGYTF.

This rearrangement joins TRBV10-2 to TRBJ2-2; a possible D gene is TRBD2 (6 bases). The CDR3 contains 15 residues. The germline V gene has CDR1 WSHSY and CDR2 SAAADI. Trimming left V 6 bases short and J 1 base short, with 12 bases between. In DNA, the CDR3 is TGCGCCAGCAGGCCGGGACTTAAGAACACCGGGGAGCTGTTTTTT. This sequence encodes CASRPGLKNTGELFF.

The chain couples TRBV29-1 to TRBJ2-7; 9 nucleotides agree with TRBD1. Germline V gives CDR1 SQVTM, CDR2 ANQGSEA. J lost 5 bases, V lost 5 bases, and 10 bases had no gene match. This CDR3 region has 14 residues. The CDR3 DNA sequence: TGCAGCGTTCGGACGGGACAGGGCCTCCACGAGCAGTACTTC. Its translation: CSVRTGQGLHEQYF.

This chain joins TRBV6-5 and TRBJ1-2; unclear D gene. V was cut by 0 bases and J by 8 bases, with 13 bases left in between. The germline gives CDR1 MNHEY, CDR2 SVGAGI. The CDR3 loop spans 14 amino acids. CDR3 protein: CASSYSGGLTGYTF. CDR3 coding DNA: TGTGCCAGCAGTTACTCTGGAGGGCTTACAGGCTACACCTTC.

The rearrangement joins TRBV7-8 to TRBJ2-2, with D perhaps TRBD2 (6 bases). The CDR3 contains 14 residues. V was shortened by 5 bases and J by 3 bases, with 10 bases between the two germline ends. Germline-derived CDR1 and CDR2 are SGHVS and FQNEAQ. The CDR3 loop reads CASSPGGYTGELFF. The CDR3 DNA is TGTGCCAGCAGCCCAGGAGGGTACACCGGGGAGCTGTTTTTT.

This clone was seen once. The chain carries TRBV28 and TRBJ1-2, with 7 bases fitting TRBD1. Germline values: CDR1 MDHEN, CDR2 SYDVKM. V lost 1 base and J lost 6; bases outside the gene matches: 14. The CDR3 totals 17 residues. CDR3 bases: TGTGCCAGCAGTTTATTCCGGGTGGTTGAGGGGGCAAATGGCTACACCTTC. This encodes CASSLFRVVEGANGYTF.

V is TRBV4-3 and J is TRBJ1-6; D gene ambiguous. CDR1 is LGHNA, CDR2 YSLEER, per germline. Trimming removed 1 base at V and 5 bases at J, with 9 bases between. The CDR3 contains 15 residues. CDR3 loop: CASSQALRDNSPLHF. CDR3 coding DNA: TGCGCCAGCAGCCAAGCGCTGAGGGATAATTCACCCCTCCACTTT.

Only a few counts were recorded for this clone. The rearrangement links TRBV6-2 or TRBV6-3 to TRBJ2-7; D unresolved. Trimming stripped 0 bases from V and 1 base from J, with 7 bases between. CDR3 length: 14 amino acids. CDR1 is MNHEY, CDR2 SVGEGT, per germline. The CDR3: CASSYSAASYEQYF. For the CDR3, the DNA is TGTGCCAGCAGTTACTCGGCAGCGTCCTACGAGCAGTACTTC.

The chain's CDR3 is CASSLVTGNSGNTIYF. In DNA form, the CDR3 reads TGTGCCAGCAGCTTAGTTACAGGGAACTCTGGAAACACCATATATTTT. V and J are TRBV7-2 and TRBJ1-3; D possibly corresponds to TRBD1 (6 bases). The CDR3 sequence is 16 residues long. Germline assignment: CDR1 SGHTA and CDR2 FQGNSA. The germline V and J ends were trimmed by 1 base and 0 bases, with 10 bases remaining between them.

V is TRBV24-1 and J is TRBJ2-7; maybe TRBD2 (6 bases). The CDR3 is 14 residues long. V was pared by 8 bases and J by 2 bases, with 15 bases between. CDR1 is KGHDR and CDR2 is SFDVKD in the germline V gene. CDR3 DNA: TGTGCCACCACAGCCGGGGGACCCCCCTACGAGCAGTACTTC. Translating it yields CATTAGGPPYEQYF.

The chain employs TRBV11-2 and TRBJ2-7; possibly TRBD2 for D (5 bases). V lost 4 bases to trimming and J lost 6 bases, with 13 bases between them. This CDR3 is 13 amino acids long. Per germline, CDR1 SGHAT and CDR2 FQNNGV. The DNA for the CDR3 is TGTGCCAGCAGCTCCATAGGGAGTCCCGAGCAGTACTTC. Amino acids: CASSSIGSPEQYF.

The genes are TRBV4-3 and TRBJ1-3; D gene uncertain. CDR3 length: 16 amino acids. V was clipped by 1 base and J by 0 bases, with 10 bases between them. From germline, CDR1 is LGHNA and CDR2 YSLEER. DNA of the CDR3: TGCGCCAGCAGCCAAGGGGTTGCGGGCTCTGGAAACACCATATATTTT. Translating gives CASSQGVAGSGNTIYF.

This chain links TRBV5-6 with TRBJ1-4; unclear D gene. Trimming removed 0 bases at V and 4 bases at J, with 10 bases between. The CDR3 consists of 15 residues. Looked up from germline, CDR1 is SGHDT and CDR2 is YYEEEE. CDR3 in DNA: TGTGCCAGCAGCTTGGGAGCCCCTTTTAATGAAAAACTGTTTTTT. Translated, it gives CASSLGAPFNEKLFF.

V is TRBV4-1 and J is TRBJ1-6; tentative D call: TRBD1 (5 bases). The germline gives CDR1 MGHRA, CDR2 YSYEKL. The CDR3 loop spans 14 amino acids. Trimming removed 1 base from V and 6 bases from J, with 7 bases in between. The CDR3 nucleotides read TGCGCCAGCAGCCAAGTAGACAGTAATTCACCCCTCCACTTT. Amino acids: CASSQVDSNSPLHF.